This entry describes one TCR beta chain. Original data processing: Nucleated cell counts were estimated from reference gene primer amplification. TCRdb keeps only in-frame clones here, not all; method: immunoSEQ multiplex PCR. The V and J calls and clone size are taken from that table; D and trimming were inferred from the DNA. Of approximately 470,000 clones listed, 70% to 90% are singletons. The V and J ends lost 6 bases and 5 bases respectively, with 17 bases between them. Germline V gene sequence: CDR1 LNHDA, CDR2 SQIVND (reference sequence). This CDR3 has 16 amino acids. This record comes from a study of blood T cell repertoires in COVID-19. As for the study in general: COVID-19 samples, acute and convalescent, were from the United States, Italy and Spain. Nucleic acid was either cDNA or gDNA, and it came from T cells, B-cell-depleted T cells, or PBMCs.

This clonotype was sampled from a human donor in a cohort sampled during active COVID-19. The chain carries TRBV19 and TRBJ1-6; possible D gene TRBD1, 5 bases. The specimen was peripheral blood. For the CDR3, the DNA is TGTGCCAGTAGCCCGACAGCTCGCACTGATAATTCACCCCTCCACTTT. This encodes CASSPTARTDNSPLHF.